The clone carrying this T cell receptor (beta chain) was seen ten or more times. Its target is unknown. Healthy Caucasians were all of the donors. The CDR3 has 15 residues. Between the trimmed V and J ends, which lost 4 bases and 6 bases, there was a span of 15 bases. Germline V CDR1 and CDR2: SGHTA, FQGNSA. TCRdb reanalysed the 5' RACE reads using MiXCR and keeps one entry per CDR3 protein. This sample has hundreds of thousands of distinct CDR3 sequences, with 5.5% to 6.5% found just once. This entry comes from a study of identical twins. Findings and limits, study-wide: Zero-insertion results could be subject to partial confounding by invariant MAIT and iNKT cells.

The chain couples TRBV7-2 to TRBJ2-2; perhaps TRBD2 as D (6 bases). This clonotype was obtained from a man in his late teens or twenties in good health. Sequencing was done on a sample of naive T cells sorted from blood. CDR3 bases: TGTGCCAGCAGCTCCTCGGGACTGCCCGCCGGGGAGCTGTTTTTT. Its protein is CASSSSGLPAGELFF.